This T cell receptor beta chain was found in a study of CD8 T cells in Susac syndrome. General study findings and limits: It was acknowledged by the study that relatively few individuals were included in its TCR sequencing and HLA analysis.

RNA amounts of roughly 0.5 to 1 ug underwent reverse transcription with random hexamers. An immunoSEQ multiplex PCR amplified TCR beta CDR3 over 54 Vbeta and 13 Jbeta. TCRdb re-called the immunoSEQ multiplex PCR reads with MiXCR, one entry per CDR3 protein. Among about 200,000 distinct CDR3 sequences listed, 92% were seen once. The V gene lost 4 bases and the J gene lost 2 bases, with 13 bases spanning the gap. CDR3 length: 15 residues. From germline, CDR1 is MGHRA and CDR2 YSYEKL. Only one count was recorded for this clonotype. Its antigen remains unknown. The patients serving as multiple sclerosis controls were treatment-naive. They had stable or active relapsing-remitting disease and fulfilled revised McDonald criteria. It was negative isolation that provided the CD8+ and CD4+ T cells, whereas TEMRA cells were enriched by FACS.

The receptor was isolated from a human donor with multiple sclerosis. The sample consisted of CD8+ T cells from PBMCs. V gene TRBV4-1 combines with J gene TRBJ2-3, with D perhaps TRBD1 or TRBD2 (5 bases each). CDR3 sequence reads: CASSPVGEFTDTQYF. CDR3 sequence (DNA): TGCGCCAGCAGCCCCGTGGGGGAATTCACAGATACGCAGTATTTT.